Following are 22 T cell receptor beta chains from one sample sequenced in a study of cytomegalovirus exposure and HLA in healthy donors. With 60 Vbeta and 13 Jbeta primers, the PCR was carried out. Sequenced by immunoSEQ multiplex PCR; TCRdb stores in-frame clones only, minus some. The sample totals 150,000 or so clones. The source material was PBMCs. These receptors all stem from a woman aged 55 to 70 in good health and CMV-seronegative.

This chain connects TRBV11-2 to TRBJ1-3; 8 bases line up with TRBD1. The CDR3 is 16 residues long. Trimming removed 2 bases from V and 3 bases from J; junction bases left unmatched: 6. The germline V gene encodes CDR1 SGHAT and CDR2 FQNNGV. CDR3 residues: CASSLSWTGIGNTIYF. As DNA, the CDR3 is TGTGCCAGCAGCTTATCTTGGACAGGGATTGGAAACACCATATATTTT.

A word on this clone: The junction differs from germline at one of its ends, possibly a read error. The chain links TRBV7-2 to TRBJ2-7; 7 bases line up with TRBD1. CDR3 size: 14 residues. Germline lookup yields CDR1 SGHTA and CDR2 FQGNSA. CDR3 loop: CASSLRQGDYERYF. CDR3 DNA sequence: TGTGCCAGCAGCCTAAGACAGGGCGACTACGAGCGGTACTTC.

The chain carries TRBV18 and TRBJ1-4; the D gene is possibly TRBD1 (5 bases). Germline V gene data show CDR1 as KGHSH and CDR2 as LQKENI. The CDR3 totals 14 residues. V gave up 2 bases and J gave up 3 bases, with 7 bases separating them. The CDR3 DNA reads TGTGCCAGCTCACCAAGGGGTTCTAATGAAAAACTGTTTTTT. Protein: CASSPRGSNEKLFF.

The chain is built from TRBV7-2 and TRBJ1-6, with a possible D match to TRBD1 (5 bases). From germline, CDR1 is SGHTA and CDR2 FQGNSA. Between the trimmed V and J ends, which lost 5 bases and 8 bases, there was a span of 13 bases. The CDR3 covers 14 residues. CDR3 nucleotide sequence: TGTGCCAGCAGCCCTTGGGGCGCCGATTCACCCCTCCACTTT. Translating it yields CASSPWGADSPLHF.

The V gene is TRBV19, the J gene TRBJ2-1; the D gene is possibly TRBD1 (6 bases). Germline CDR1 reads LNHDA; CDR2 reads SQIVND (reference sequence). V was cut by 5 bases and J by 0 bases, with 8 bases left in between. The CDR3 contains 14 residues. The CDR3 spells CASSSTGSYNEQFF. The CDR3 DNA reads TGTGCCAGTAGTTCGACAGGCTCCTACAATGAGCAGTTCTTC.

This chain uses TRBV27 with TRBJ1-2; TRBD1 might be the D (6 bases). The ends were cut back, 5 bases at V and 7 bases at J, with 17 bases in the middle. The CDR3 is made up of 14 amino acids. Germline assignment: CDR1 MNHEY and CDR2 SMNVEV (reference sequence). CDR3 sequence reads: CASSRISGGRGYTF. The CDR3 coding sequence is TGTGCCAGCAGTAGGATTTCCGGGGGGCGTGGCTACACCTTC.

This chain connects TRBV18 to TRBJ2-7, with 9 bases matching TRBD1. J lost 4 bases, V lost 5 bases, and 9 bases had no gene match. Germline CDR1 KGHSH, CDR2 LQKENI. CDR3 length: 15 residues. CDR3 sequence: CASSTTGTGMYEQYF. The DNA for the CDR3 is TGTGCCAGCTCAACCACCGGGACAGGGATGTACGAGCAGTACTTC.

The chain carries TRBV9 and TRBJ1-2; D perhaps matches TRBD1 (6 bases). Trimming removed 0 bases at V and 3 bases at J, with 15 bases between. This CDR3 is built from 16 residues. CDR1 and CDR2 from the germline V gene are SGDLS and YYNGEE. In DNA, the CDR3 is TGTGCCAGCAGCGTAGGGGGCTCCAAGGGGGACTATGGCTACACCTTC. It translates to CASSVGGSKGDYGYTF.

The chain links TRBV5-1 to TRBJ2-2; TRBD2 matches 11 bases. CDR1 SGHRS and CDR2 YFSETQ come from the germline V gene. The J segment lost 6 bases and the V segment lost 0 bases, leaving 10 bases of the junction unmatched. The CDR3 is 18 amino acids. CDR3 region: CASSLAQLAGVGAGELFF. The CDR3 nucleotides are TGCGCCAGCAGCTTGGCCCAACTAGCGGGAGTAGGTGCCGGGGAGCTGTTTTTT.

CDR3 protein: CASSLGLAGGGAHTDTQYF. In DNA form, the CDR3 reads TGCGCCAGCAGCCTCGGACTAGCGGGGGGTGGAGCGCACACAGATACGCAGTATTTT. The chain employs TRBV5-1 and TRBJ2-3; 14 bases are shared with TRBD2. V shed 4 bases and J 2 bases; nucleotides not matched to a gene: 12. Germline CDR1 reads SGHRS; CDR2 reads YFSETQ. The length of the CDR3 is 19 residues.

The chain carries TRBV10-3 and TRBJ2-1; 8 bases line up with TRBD2. Germline V gene sequence: CDR1 ENHRY, CDR2 SYGVKD. Trimming at V came to 0 bases and at J to 5 bases, leaving 6 bases not matched to a gene. The CDR3 has 16 amino acids. For the CDR3, the DNA is TGTGCCATCAGTGAGTCTCGAGCGGGGGCCAACAATGAGCAGTTCTTC. Its translation is CAISESRAGANNEQFF.

The chain is built from TRBV7-9 and TRBJ2-1; TRBD2 might be the D (6 bases). Between the trimmed V and J ends, which lost 0 bases and 9 bases, there was a span of 15 bases. This CDR3 is built from 15 residues. From germline, CDR1 is SEHNR and CDR2 FQNEAQ (reference sequence). The CDR3 nucleotides read TGTGCCAGCAGCTTAGCGCGAAAGACTAGTGGTGAGCAGTTCTTC. This sequence encodes CASSLARKTSGEQFF.

This chain joins TRBV27 and TRBJ1-5; 8 nucleotides match TRBD1. Looked up from germline, CDR1 is MNHEY and CDR2 is SMNVEV (reference sequence). The CDR3 totals 15 residues. The J segment lost 9 bases and the V segment lost 4 bases, leaving 11 bases of the junction unmatched. CDR3 in DNA: TGTGCCAGCAGTTCCGGGACAGGCTATAGTCTGCCCCAGCATTTT. Its translation is CASSSGTGYSLPQHF.

CDR3: CASSSPGQGLGVFF. The CDR3 coding sequence is TGTGCCAGCAGCTCGCCGGGACAGGGGCTGGGGGTTTTCTTT. This sequence joins TRBV7-9 and TRBJ1-1; TRBD1 matches 10 bases. This CDR3 is built from 14 residues. After removal of 4 bases from V and 13 bases from J, the junction contained 12 bases not matched to a gene. Germline CDR1 and CDR2: SEHNR and FQNEAQ (reference sequence).

The rearrangement joins TRBV28 to TRBJ1-3, with 7 bases matching TRBD1. V gave up 5 bases and J gave up 0 bases; unmatched junction bases: 7. This CDR3 is built from 16 residues. Germline V gene data show CDR1 as MDHEN and CDR2 as SYDVKM. CDR3 loop: CASSVPGQISGNTIYF. CDR3 in DNA: TGTGCCAGCAGTGTTCCGGGACAGATCTCTGGAAACACCATATATTTT. Looking up the rest from reference TRBV28 and TRBJ1-3 gives the full variable domain: DVKVTQSSRYLVKRTGEKVFLECVQDMDHENMFWYRQDPGLGLRLIYFSYDVKMKEKGDIPEGYSVSREKKERFSLILESASTNQTSMYLCASSVPGQISGNTIYFGEGSWLTVV.

This chain links TRBV25-1 with TRBJ1-2, with unresolved D. Germline CDR1 and CDR2: MGHDK and SYGVNS. Trimming took 1 base from V and 8 from J, leaving 8 bases between them. CDR3 size: 12 residues. CDR3 in amino acids: CASSEWEAGYTF. The CDR3 coding sequence is TGTGCCAGCAGTGAATGGGAGGCGGGCTACACCTTC.

The chain joins TRBV6-6 to TRBJ1-5, with TRBD1 as a possible D gene (5 bases). The length of the CDR3 is 13 residues. Germline V CDR1 and CDR2: MNHNY, SVGAGI (reference sequence). Trimming shortened V by 6 bases and J by 7 bases, and 13 bases separated the two germline ends. The CDR3 region has the DNA TGTGCCAGCAGCGTACAGGCAAGCCAGCCCCAGCATTTT. It codes for CASSVQASQPQHF.

The DNA for the CDR3 is TGTGCCAGCAGCTTATTAGTCGAGGGATCCCAGCATTTT. Protein sequence: CASSLLVEGSQHF. The V and J genes are TRBV7-2 and TRBJ1-5, with unresolved D. The CDR3 is 13 residues long. V lost 2 bases and J lost 11, with 13 bases in between. Germline-derived CDR1 and CDR2 are SGHTA and FQGNSA. The entire variable domain, with the rest obtained from reference TRBV7-2 and TRBJ1-5, is as follows: GAGVSQSPSNKVTEKGKDVELRCDPISGHTALYWYRQSLGQGLEFLIYFQGNSAPDKSGLPSDRFSAERTGGSVSTLTIQRTQQEDSAVYLCASSLLVEGSQHFGDGTRLSIL.

V and J are TRBV7-9 and TRBJ1-3; D is uncertain. The CDR3 sequence is 18 residues long. Per germline, CDR1 SEHNR and CDR2 FQNEAQ (reference sequence). Trimming cost V 2 bases and J 6 bases, with 23 bases left between them. The CDR3 here is CASSLIHPDTKGINTIYF. The CDR3 DNA sequence: TGTGCCAGCAGCTTAATACATCCCGACACCAAAGGAATAAACACCATATATTTT.

The chain combines TRBV11-2 with TRBJ2-1; 12 bases are a match to TRBD2. The CDR3 totals 15 residues. J lost 4 bases, V lost 4 bases, and 2 bases had no gene match. Germline V gene data show CDR1 as SGHAT and CDR2 as FQNNGV. The CDR3 DNA reads TGTGCCAGCAGCTATCTAGCGGGAGGGTACAATGAGCAGTTCTTC. It encodes CASSYLAGGYNEQFF.

The chain is built from TRBV19 and TRBJ1-1; D remains unclear. This CDR3 has 13 residues. CDR1 is LNHDA, CDR2 SQIVND, per germline (reference sequence). The germline V and J ends were trimmed by 7 bases and 1 base, with 10 bases remaining between them. CDR3 protein: CASINVQNTEAFF. CDR3 nucleotides: TGTGCCAGTATAAACGTACAGAACACTGAAGCTTTCTTT.

The CDR3 spells CASSPLQVSGNTIYF. DNA for the CDR3: TGTGCCAGCTCACCACTGCAGGTCTCTGGAAACACCATATATTTT. The V call is TRBV18, the J call TRBJ1-3; D call uncertain. The CDR3 is 15 residues long. Trimming took 1 base from V and 0 from J, leaving 7 bases between them. The V gene's germline CDR1 is KGHSH and CDR2 LQKENI.